The T cell receptor (beta chain) under discussion was sequenced for a study of blood T cell repertoires in COVID-19. The germline V gene has CDR1 LNHDA and CDR2 SQIVND (reference sequence). With V trimmed by 4 bases and J by 2 bases, 3 bases remained unmatched. The CDR3 has 14 residues. Clones were sequenced by immunoSEQ multiplex PCR, and TCRdb holds only the in-frame ones, with some missing. The top ten clones hold 4.6% of a sample with some 130,000 clones, under 95% of them seen once. This TCR derives from a man in his sixties with COVID-19, enrolled during active disease. The V call is TRBV19, the J call TRBJ2-3; 7 nucleotides match TRBD1. Sequencing was performed on peripheral blood. The CDR3 DNA follows: TGTGCCAGTAGTAAGGGACAGCACACAGATACGCAGTATTTT. Translation: CASSKGQHTDTQYF. The full variable domain, completed using reference TRBV19 and TRBJ2-3, is DGGITQSPKYLFRKEGQNVTLSCEQNLNHDAMYWYRQDPGQGLRLIYYSQIVNDFQKGDIAEGYSVSREKKESFPLTVTSAQKNPTAFYLCASSKGQHTDTQYFGPGTRLTVL.